This T cell receptor beta chain was profiled in a study of shared clonotypes between healthy human individuals. V shed 3 bases and J shed 4 bases, with 12 bases lying between them. Germline CDR1 is SNHLY and CDR2 is FYNNEI. The CDR3 runs 14 residues. TCRdb's table, derived via immunoSEQ multiplex PCR, lists solely in-frame clones and lacks some. The sample yields over 400,000 clones, about 96% seen once. The TCR comes from a woman in her twenties or thirties in good health. The V gene is TRBV2, the J gene TRBJ1-2; D remains unclear. Source material: naive CD4+ T cells sorted from blood. The subset denotes: CD45RA+ positively selected. The CDR3 region has the DNA TGTGCCAGCAGTGAGGACCCGAGAAGCTATGGCTACACCTTC. It encodes CASSEDPRSYGYTF.